This T cell receptor beta chain was captured in a study of cytomegalovirus exposure and HLA in healthy donors. The PCR was carried out with 60 Vbeta primers and 13 Jbeta primers. The method was immunoSEQ multiplex PCR; TCRdb's version includes in-frame clones alone and lacks a portion of them. Of approximately 160,000 clones in the sample, 82% are singletons; the top ten hold around 0.97%. This clone was picked up one time. Per germline, CDR1 GTSNPN and CDR2 SVGIG (reference sequence). The ends lost 3 bases at V and 4 bases at J; junction bases unmatched: 5. The CDR3 is made up of 14 amino acids. The sequence was collected from a girl aged 2-10 years in good health and CMV-seropositive. This chain joins TRBV30 and TRBJ2-7; 11 nucleotides line up with TRBD1. Sequencing was done on a sample of PBMCs. CDR3 DNA sequence: TGTGCCTGGAGACCGGGACAGGGGGGATACGAGCAGTACTTC. This sequence encodes CAWRPGQGGYEQYF.